One sample yielded the 22 T cell receptor beta chains listed below, sequenced in a study of control samples from healthy donors and cancer patients. Assay: immunoSEQ multiplex PCR; the TCRdb copy retains only in-frame clones and omits some. The sample lists around 72,000 clones, about four fifths occurring once. Sequenced sample: blood. The receptor set was obtained from a man aged 50 to 59 in good health.

The chain joins TRBV7-8 to TRBJ2-7; no clear D gene. The CDR3 consists of 14 residues. Germline CDR1 reads SGHVS; CDR2 reads FQNEAQ. Between the trimmed V and J ends, which lost 0 bases and 4 bases, there was a span of 10 bases. The DNA for the CDR3 is TGTGCCAGCAGCTTAGCGCCGCGGAGATACGAGCAGTACTTC. Encoded protein: CASSLAPRRYEQYF.

J is TRBJ2-1 and V is TRBV13; 9 bases are a match to TRBD2. This CDR3 region has 19 residues. The J segment lost 3 bases and the V segment lost 5 bases, leaving 17 bases of the junction unmatched. The germline V gene has CDR1 PRHDT and CDR2 FYEKMQ (reference sequence). The CDR3 is CASSHRTSDHLIFYNEQFF. For the CDR3, the DNA is TGTGCCAGCAGCCACAGGACTAGCGATCATTTAATCTTCTACAATGAGCAGTTCTTC.

The CDR3 loop reads CAWSVQGYEQYF. The CDR3 DNA follows: TGTGCCTGGAGTGTACAGGGTTACGAGCAGTACTTC. The V call is TRBV30, the J call TRBJ2-7, with a tentative D call TRBD1 (6 bases). The CDR3 is 12 amino acids. V was clipped by 0 bases and J by 4 bases, with 7 bases between them. CDR1 GTSNPN and CDR2 SVGIG come from the germline V gene (reference sequence).

The chain uses TRBV6-2 or TRBV6-3 and TRBJ2-3; D uncertain. The CDR3 is made up of 13 amino acids. Germline CDR1 is MNHEY and CDR2 is SVGEGT. V was trimmed by 0 bases and J by 8 bases, leaving 9 bases between them. The DNA for the CDR3 is TGTGCCAGCAGTTACTCGAGAGCGCGTACGCAGTATTTT. It yields the protein CASSYSRARTQYF.

This chain connects TRBV3-1 (or the pseudogene TRBV3-2) to TRBJ2-5; 12 bases fit TRBD2. The germline V gene encodes CDR1 LGHDT and CDR2 YNNKEL (reference sequence). V was clipped by 4 bases and J by 5 bases; unmatched bases: 8. The CDR3 sequence is 16 residues long. DNA for the CDR3: TGTGCCAGCAGCCCAACTAGCGGGAGGTATGGGGAGACCCAGTACTTC. As protein: CASSPTSGRYGETQYF.

V is TRBV10-3 and J is TRBJ2-1; possible D gene TRBD2, 6 bases. The germline CDR1 and CDR2 sequences are ENHRY and SYGVKD. With 2 bases removed from V and 10 bases from J, the gap between germline ends came to 18 bases. There are 15 residues in the CDR3. CDR3 DNA: TGTGCCATCAGTGAGCTGACAAGGGGAAGCGGGGAGCAGTTCTTC. Translating it yields CAISELTRGSGEQFF.

The V and J genes are TRBV6-2 or TRBV6-3 and TRBJ2-3; D is ambiguous. This CDR3 region has 12 residues. Germline V gene data show CDR1 as MNHEY and CDR2 as SVGEGT. Trimming took off 3 bases at V and 3 bases at J, with 4 bases between the two ends. CDR3 DNA sequence: TGTGCCAGCAGTTATTTTACAGATACGCAGTATTTT. This encodes CASSYFTDTQYF.

The chain combines TRBV2 with TRBJ1-1; D gene unclear. This CDR3 region has 16 residues. Deletions cut 2 bases from V and 4 bases from J, with 17 bases between. CDR1 is SNHLY, CDR2 FYNNEI, per germline. CDR3 loop: CASSEMGNLRVTEAFF. CDR3 sequence (DNA): TGTGCCAGCAGTGAAATGGGGAATCTAAGGGTCACTGAAGCTTTCTTT.

The rearrangement links TRBV16 to TRBJ1-1; D remains unclear. CDR1 and CDR2 (germline): KGHSY, FQNENV. The CDR3 length is 15 residues. The germline V and J ends were trimmed by 4 bases and 3 bases, with 15 bases remaining between them. As DNA, the CDR3 is TGTGCCAGCAGCCCCCTCGATGGGTTGGACACTGAAGCTTTCTTT. Translated, it gives CASSPLDGLDTEAFF.

The chain joins TRBV11-2 to TRBJ2-3, with D perhaps TRBD2 (5 bases). Germline V gives CDR1 SGHAT, CDR2 FQNNGV. Trimming removed 5 bases at V and 5 bases at J, with 17 bases between. This CDR3 comprises 15 residues. This CDR3 is CASSPAAQAEDTQYF. DNA for the CDR3: TGTGCCAGCAGCCCTGCAGCCCAAGCGGAAGATACGCAGTATTTT.

The chain couples TRBV5-1 to TRBJ2-5; D possibly uses TRBD1 or TRBD2 (6 bases each). There are 16 residues in the CDR3. The ends were cut back, 0 bases at V and 4 bases at J, with 16 bases in the middle. Germline CDR1 and CDR2: SGHRS and YFSETQ. The CDR3 sequence: CASSLGDTGGSETQYF. The CDR3 nucleotides read TGCGCCAGCAGCTTGGGGGACACCGGAGGGTCAGAGACCCAGTACTTC.

V usage is TRBV7-2 and J usage is TRBJ1-1; a possible D gene is TRBD1 (6 bases). Germline V gives CDR1 SGHTA, CDR2 FQGNSA. Trimming removed 5 bases from V and 0 bases from J, with 13 bases in between. CDR3 length: 15 amino acids. The CDR3 loop reads CASSPMGGLNTEAFF. The CDR3 DNA sequence: TGTGCCAGCAGCCCCATGGGGGGCTTGAACACTGAAGCTTTCTTT.

The V call is TRBV19, the J call TRBJ2-1; the match to TRBD2 covers 8 bases. Germline V gene data show CDR1 as LNHDA and CDR2 as SQIVND (reference sequence). With 5 bases clipped from V and 4 bases from J, the junction kept 10 bases outside the gene matches. The length of the CDR3 is 16 residues. CDR3 sequence (DNA): TGTGCCAGTAGTTCCACAACTAGCGGACATTACAATGAGCAGTTCTTC. Translation: CASSSTTSGHYNEQFF.

In this sample, this clone turned up once. The chain carries TRBV5-4 and TRBJ2-5; perhaps TRBD2 as D (5 bases). Germline V lookup: CDR1 SGHNT, CDR2 YYREEE (reference sequence). V dropped 5 bases and J dropped 5 bases, with 13 bases sitting between them. This CDR3 is 13 amino acids long. The chain's CDR3 is CASRNGIYETQYF. The CDR3 DNA follows: TGTGCCAGCAGAAACGGGATTTATGAGACCCAGTACTTC.

The chain is built from TRBV5-1 and TRBJ2-7; no firm D call. The CDR3 length is 13 residues. Trimming removed 5 bases at V and 4 bases at J, with 13 bases between. Germline assignment: CDR1 SGHRS and CDR2 YFSETQ. The CDR3 loop is CASRMNSRYEQYF. CDR3 bases: TGCGCCAGCAGGATGAACAGCCGGTACGAGCAGTACTTC.

The CDR3 here is CASSYGVGRTEAFF. Here the CDR3 DNA reads TGTGCCAGCAGTTACGGGGTTGGCAGGACTGAAGCTTTCTTT. The chain carries TRBV6-5 and TRBJ1-1; D remains unclear. Looked up from germline, CDR1 is MNHEY and CDR2 is SVGAGI. Trimming removed 2 bases from V and 5 bases from J, with 12 bases in between. CDR3 length: 14 amino acids.

The chain recombines TRBV28 with TRBJ2-7; D is uncertain. From germline, CDR1 is MDHEN and CDR2 SYDVKM. This CDR3 has 12 amino acids. The V end lost 4 bases, the J end lost 2 bases, and 6 bases lay between the germline ends. The CDR3 protein is CASSSTPYEQYF. As DNA, the CDR3 is TGTGCCAGCAGTTCCACTCCCTACGAGCAGTACTTC.

The rearrangement links TRBV6-1 to TRBJ1-6, with no clear D. Germline V gives CDR1 MNHNS, CDR2 SASEGT. The CDR3 has 13 amino acids. V shed 3 bases and J shed 13 bases, with 13 bases lying between them. The CDR3 nucleotides read TGTGCCAGCAGTGAGGCAGGCCGGGGTCCCCTCCACTTT. Encoded protein: CASSEAGRGPLHF.

The rearrangement links TRBV27 to TRBJ1-1, with D perhaps TRBD1 (5 bases). Trimming cost V 3 bases and J 1 base, with 12 bases left between them. The CDR3 runs 15 residues. The germline CDR1 and CDR2 sequences are MNHEY and SMNVEV (reference sequence). CDR3 coding DNA: TGTGCCAGCAGTTTTGGGGGTGCCGGGAACACTGAAGCTTTCTTT. Residues: CASSFGGAGNTEAFF.

The rearrangement joins TRBV27 to TRBJ1-6; D is ambiguous. V gave up 6 bases and J gave up 5 bases, with 5 bases separating them. CDR1 is MNHEY and CDR2 is SMNVEV in the germline V gene (reference sequence). This CDR3 is 12 amino acids long. In DNA form, the CDR3 reads TGTGCCAGCAGGGAACATAATTCACCCCTCCACTTT. This codes for CASREHNSPLHF.

In this sample, this clone turned up a few times. The CDR3 protein is CASSPPSFRQDKAFF. The CDR3, as DNA: TGTGCCAGCTCACCACCTTCTTTTCGGCAGGACAAAGCTTTCTTT. The gene calls are TRBV18 and TRBJ1-1; TRBD1 is a possible D gene (5 bases). V was shortened by 0 bases and J by 9 bases, with 17 bases between the two germline ends. The germline CDR1 and CDR2 sequences are KGHSH and LQKENI. The CDR3 length is 15 residues.

The chain has TRBV20-1 and TRBJ2-7, with D unresolved. V gave up 1 base and J gave up 3 bases, with 4 bases separating them. There are 11 residues in the CDR3. The germline CDR1 and CDR2 sequences are DFQATT and SNEGSKA (reference sequence). The CDR3 region has the DNA TGCAGTGCTAGAGCTCGCTACGAGCAGTACTTC. Translated: CSARARYEQYF.